This T cell receptor beta chain was captured in a study of tumor-infiltrating lymphocytes in oesophageal squamous cell carcinoma. MiXCR, run by TCRdb on the PCR reads, gives a single entry per CDR3 protein. In the table there are about 14,000 distinct CDR3 sequences, about 50% of which are singletons. The specimen was blood. The clonotype was recovered from a male donor with esophageal squamous cell carcinoma.

In DNA form, the CDR3 reads TGTGCCAGCAGCCAAAACAGGGGGAGGCAAGAGACCCAGTACTTC. Translated, it gives CASSQNRGRQETQYF. V usage is TRBV3-1 and J usage is TRBJ2-5; 8 bases align to TRBD1. Germline CDR1 LGHDT, CDR2 YNNKEL (reference sequence). The CDR3 totals 15 residues. Trimming at V came to 2 bases and at J to 2 bases, leaving 4 bases not matched to a gene.